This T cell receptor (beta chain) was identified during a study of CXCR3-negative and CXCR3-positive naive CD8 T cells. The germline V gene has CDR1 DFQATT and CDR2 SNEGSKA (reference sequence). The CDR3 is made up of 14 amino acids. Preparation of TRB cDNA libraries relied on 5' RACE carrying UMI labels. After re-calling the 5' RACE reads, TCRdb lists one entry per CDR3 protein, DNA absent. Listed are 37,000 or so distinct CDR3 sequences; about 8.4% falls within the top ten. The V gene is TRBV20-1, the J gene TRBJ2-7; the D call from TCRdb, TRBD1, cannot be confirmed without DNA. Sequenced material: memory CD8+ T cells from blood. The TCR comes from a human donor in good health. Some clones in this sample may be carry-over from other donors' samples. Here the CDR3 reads CSAPRDRSVYEQYF.